These T cell receptor beta chains were read from a single sample in a study of cytomegalovirus exposure and HLA in healthy donors. Produced via immunoSEQ multiplex PCR; TCRdb's table is partial and in-frame only. The sample has roughly 89,000 clones, around 80% seen once. Sequencing was carried out using PBMCs. These receptors originate from a man aged 18-30 years in good health and CMV-seronegative. Each CDR3 is given with its conserved first and last residue. D genes are given only for firm matches. Size is omitted from some rows. Given values are once, few, many or a class for expanded clones.

D: NA; size: NA; V: TRBV19; J: TRBJ1-1; DNA: TGTGCCAGTAGTATAGGTTCGGGGTTCACTGAAGCTTTCTTT; CDR3: CASSIGSGFTEAFF
D: TRBD1; size: NA; V: TRBV2; J: TRBJ1-1; DNA: TGTGCCAGCAGAGAAAGGTTTCAGGGGGCGACTGAAGCTTTCTTT; CDR3: CASRERFQGATEAFF
D: NA; size: NA; V: TRBV5-4; J: TRBJ2-7; DNA: TGTGCCAGCAGCTTGCCTAGGACTGACACCTACGAGCAGTACTTC; CDR3: CASSLPRTDTYEQYF
D: TRBD1; size: NA; V: TRBV5-1; J: TRBJ1-2; DNA: TGCGCCAGCAGCTCCCCGGGACAGCCTAAGTATGGCTACACCTTC; CDR3: CASSSPGQPKYGYTF
D: TRBD2; size: NA; V: TRBV10-3; J: TRBJ2-1; DNA: TGTGCCATCAGGGGCTCCGAAGCGGGGGGGGAGGATGAGCAGTTCTTC; CDR3: CAIRGSEAGGEDEQFF
D: NA; size: NA; V: TRBV5-4; J: TRBJ1-6; DNA: TGTGCCAGCAGCCCGGGGGGGATGGAATCACCCCTCCACTTT; CDR3: CASSPGGMESPLHF
D: TRBD2; size: NA; V: TRBV9; J: TRBJ2-5; DNA: TGTGCCAGCAGCGTACATAGCGGGTCGGGCGAGACCCAGTACTTC; CDR3: CASSVHSGSGETQYF
D: TRBD1; size: NA; V: TRBV5-6; J: TRBJ1-2; DNA: TGTGCCAGCAGCTTGTCCAACAGGGGTGGCTACACCTTC; CDR3: CASSLSNRGGYTF
D: TRBD1; size: NA; V: TRBV19; J: TRBJ2-7; DNA: TGTGCCAGTAGTAAAGCGACAGGGTACGAGCAGTACTTC; CDR3: CASSKATGYEQYF
D: NA; size: few; V: TRBV5-6; J: TRBJ1-2; DNA: TGTGCCAGCAGCTTTGGCAGGGCCAACTATGGCTACACCTTC; CDR3: CASSFGRANYGYTF
D: TRBD1; size: NA; V: TRBV19; J: TRBJ1-1; DNA: TGTGCCAGTAGTCCAGGGGGGAACGCTGAAGCTTTCTTT; CDR3: CASSPGGNAEAFF
D: NA; size: NA; V: TRBV6-5; J: TRBJ1-2; DNA: TGTGCCAGCAGCCCTCGAGAGACAGTCTATGGCTACACCTTC; CDR3: CASSPRETVYGYTF
D: TRBD2; size: NA; V: TRBV7-9; J: TRBJ2-1; DNA: TGTGCCAGCAGCTCGTTTAGCGGGGGCCGGGATGAGCAGTTCTTC; CDR3: CASSSFSGGRDEQFF
D: TRBD1; size: NA; V: TRBV5-1; J: TRBJ1-3; DNA: TGCGCCAGCAGCGACGGGACAGGGGTTAGAAACACCATATATTTT; CDR3: CASSDGTGVRNTIYF
D: TRBD1; size: NA; V: TRBV6-5; J: TRBJ1-4; DNA: TGTGCCAGCAGGGACGCAGGGGGCGATGAAAAACTGTTTTTT; CDR3: CASRDAGGDEKLFF
D: NA; size: NA; V: TRBV27; J: TRBJ2-1; DNA: TGTGCCAGCAGACAACCCGGCCCGGGATTTTACAATGAGCAGTTCTTC; CDR3: CASRQPGPGFYNEQFF
D: NA; size: NA; V: TRBV2; J: TRBJ1-1; DNA: TGTGCCAGCGACCCAGGGGAAGGGGTGAACACTGAAGCTTTCTTT; CDR3: CASDPGEGVNTEAFF
D: TRBD1; size: NA; V: TRBV2; J: TRBJ1-1; DNA: TGTGCCAGCAGTGAGACAGGGGGGGACACTGAAGCTTTCTTT; CDR3: CASSETGGDTEAFF
D: TRBD1; size: NA; V: TRBV6-4; J: TRBJ2-7; DNA: TGTGCCATTTTTCTAATTGGACAGGACTGTCCCTACGAGCAGTACTTC; CDR3: CAIFLIGQDCPYEQYF
D: TRBD2; size: NA; V: TRBV5-4; J: TRBJ2-3; DNA: TGTGCCAGCAGCTTCCCTATGACTAGCAATACGCAGTATTTT; CDR3: CASSFPMTSNTQYF
D: TRBD1; size: NA; V: TRBV6-1; J: TRBJ1-1; DNA: TGTGCCAGCAGTGATGTTTCGTGGACAGGGTTCGTAACTTTCTTT; CDR3: CASSDVSWTGFVTFF
D: TRBD1; size: NA; V: TRBV7-9; J: TRBJ2-2; DNA: TGTTCCAGCAGCCCCCCGAGGGGACAGGGGGTCGGGGAGCTGTTTTTT; CDR3: CSSSPPRGQGVGELFF
D: NA; size: NA; V: TRBV27; J: TRBJ1-6; DNA: TGTGCCAGCAGTTCCAGGGTGAATTCACCCCTCCACTTT; CDR3: CASSSRVNSPLHF
D: TRBD1; size: NA; V: TRBV6-6; J: TRBJ1-2; DNA: TGTGCCAGCAGTTACTTTACGCAGACAGGGGTAACTGGCTACACCTTC; CDR3: CASSYFTQTGVTGYTF
D: TRBD1; size: NA; V: TRBV5-1; J: TRBJ2-1; DNA: TGCGCCAGCAGCATCCTCGGGACAGTCTACAATGAGCAGTTCTTC; CDR3: CASSILGTVYNEQFF
D: NA; size: NA; V: TRBV4-2; J: TRBJ2-3; DNA: TGTGCCAGCAGCCAAGGCGGGACGGGAACAGATACGCAGTATTTT; CDR3: CASSQGGTGTDTQYF